Shown below are 21 T cell receptor beta chains from a single sample sequenced in a study of CD8 T cells in Susac syndrome. Random hexamers primed reverse transcription of about 0.45 to 1 ug RNA. MiXCR was run by TCRdb on the immunoSEQ multiplex PCR reads, yielding one entry per CDR3 protein. The repertoire has about 180,000 distinct CDR3 sequences, over 85% of them found once; the top ten carry around 0.09%. The sequencing sample was made of CD4+ T cells from PBMCs. The receptors here all came from a human donor with multiple sclerosis.

CDR3 coding DNA: TGCAGTGCCCCTGGGCTAGCGGGGACCGGGGAGCTGTTTTTT. This gives the protein CSAPGLAGTGELFF. The V gene is TRBV20-1, the J gene TRBJ2-2; TRBD2 agrees at 9 bases. The CDR3 loop spans 14 amino acids. Germline CDR1 DFQATT, CDR2 SNEGSKA (reference sequence). With 6 bases clipped from V and 5 bases from J, the junction kept 7 bases outside the gene matches.

The rearrangement uses TRBV9 and TRBJ2-7; D gene unclear. V was cut by 0 bases and J by 5 bases, with 9 bases left in between. The CDR3 spans 13 residues. In germline, CDR1 is SGDLS, CDR2 YYNGEE. The CDR3 spells CASSVAVSHEQYF. CDR3 in DNA: TGTGCCAGCAGCGTAGCGGTGAGCCACGAGCAGTACTTC.

The chain recombines TRBV2 with TRBJ2-1; TRBD2 agrees at 7 bases. Per germline, CDR1 SNHLY and CDR2 FYNNEI. The CDR3 runs to 15 residues. Trimming cost V 7 bases and J 4 bases; bases outside gene matches: 10. Here the CDR3 DNA reads TGTGCCAGCACCTTCGGACTAGTTGGTTACAATGAGCAGTTCTTC. Amino acids: CASTFGLVGYNEQFF.

CDR3 DNA sequence: TGTGCCACCAGTGATTTCCTAGCGGAGCAGTTCTTC. It specifies CATSDFLAEQFF. The V gene is TRBV24-1, the J gene TRBJ2-1, with a weak D call TRBD2 (6 bases). Germline CDR1 reads KGHDR; CDR2 reads SFDVKD. V was pared by 1 base and J by 10 bases, with 7 bases between. CDR3 length: 12 residues.

The gene calls are TRBV7-9 and TRBJ2-3; a weak D match, TRBD2 (5 bases). Trimming took off 1 base at V and 0 bases at J, with 14 bases between the two ends. Per germline, CDR1 SEHNR and CDR2 FQNEAQ (reference sequence). This CDR3 comprises 17 residues. CDR3 protein: CASSLEVERSSTDTQYF. The CDR3 DNA reads as TGTGCCAGCAGCTTAGAGGTTGAGCGGTCTAGCACAGATACGCAGTATTTT.

The chain couples TRBV28 to TRBJ2-7; either TRBD1 or TRBD2 may supply D (6 bases each). The CDR3 runs to 17 residues. Trimming pared 3 bases from V and 4 bases from J, leaving 22 bases between. CDR1 is MDHEN and CDR2 is SYDVKM in the germline V gene. CDR3 nucleotides: TGTGCCAGCAGTTTCCAGGGGCGTAGACGGGGGCGATACGAGCAGTACTTC. Translating gives CASSFQGRRRGRYEQYF.

Here the CDR3 reads CASSASGTVISTDTQYF. DNA for the CDR3: TGTGCCAGCAGTGCATCCGGGACTGTCATTAGCACAGATACGCAGTATTTT. V gene TRBV12-3 or TRBV12-4 combines with J gene TRBJ2-3; D is possibly TRBD2 (6 bases). This CDR3 is built from 17 residues. With 5 bases removed from V and 0 bases from J, the gap between germline ends came to 18 bases.

V gene TRBV28 combines with J gene TRBJ1-2, with a possible D match to TRBD1 (6 bases). The CDR3 covers 11 residues. Looked up from germline, CDR1 is MDHEN and CDR2 is SYDVKM. V gave up 4 bases and J gave up 6 bases, with 6 bases separating them. DNA for the CDR3: TGTGCCAGCAGTTACAGGGATGGCTACACCTTC. Residues: CASSYRDGYTF.

The chain is built from TRBV5-6 and TRBJ2-3; D remains unclear. Trimming cost V 4 bases and J 1 base, with 13 bases left between them. The CDR3 covers 15 residues. Germline V gene lookup returns CDR1 SGHDT and CDR2 YYEEEE. CDR3 DNA: TGTGCCAGCAGCCTTGCCTTTGCGGGCACAGATACGCAGTATTTT. Translated, it gives CASSLAFAGTDTQYF.

CDR3 protein: CSASGGVGNEQFF. In DNA form, the CDR3 reads TGCAGTGCTAGCGGGGGGGTGGGGAATGAGCAGTTCTTC. V gene TRBV20-1 combines with J gene TRBJ2-1; TRBD2 aligns across 8 bases. The germline CDR1 and CDR2 sequences are DFQATT and SNEGSKA (reference sequence). The CDR3 is 13 amino acids. The trim removed 3 bases at V and 7 bases at J, leaving 5 bases unmatched.

This rearrangement joins TRBV5-4 to TRBJ1-2; D ambiguous. The length of the CDR3 is 14 residues. The V end was cut by 7 bases, the J end by 1 base, with 14 bases between. Germline V gene lookup returns CDR1 SGHNT and CDR2 YYREEE (reference sequence). CDR3 DNA sequence: TGTGCCAGCGGAAGGCAGCAGTTTAACTATGGCTACACCTTC. Protein product: CASGRQQFNYGYTF.

This chain links TRBV20-1 with TRBJ2-7; D not resolved. This CDR3 is built from 13 residues. The germline V gene encodes CDR1 DFQATT and CDR2 SNEGSKA (reference sequence). V was trimmed by 6 bases and J by 3 bases, leaving 15 bases between them. CDR3 DNA: TGCAGTGCCACCTCCGGGTTCCTCTACGAGCAGTACTTC. Amino acids: CSATSGFLYEQYF.

The rearrangement links TRBV29-1 to TRBJ2-7, with D unclear. V was cut by 7 bases and J by 1 base, with 14 bases left in between. Germline V gene sequence: CDR1 SQVTM, CDR2 ANQGSEA. This CDR3 has 13 amino acids. CDR3 sequence (DNA): TGCAGCGCCTCGAAGTCTGAGTCCTACGAGCAGTACTTC. This gives the protein CSASKSESYEQYF.

The chain carries TRBV2 and TRBJ2-7; D may be TRBD1 or TRBD2 (5 bases each). The CDR3 length is 14 residues. CDR1 SNHLY and CDR2 FYNNEI come from the germline V gene. Trimming took 3 bases from V and 0 from J, leaving 9 bases between them. DNA for the CDR3: TGTGCCAGCAGTGATGAGGGGCGCTCCTACGAGCAGTACTTC. The encoded protein is CASSDEGRSYEQYF.

V gene TRBV7-9 combines with J gene TRBJ1-6; D not certain. V was shortened by 3 bases and J by 14 bases, with 17 bases between the two germline ends. CDR3 length equals 14 residues. CDR1 is SEHNR and CDR2 is FQNEAQ in the germline V gene (reference sequence). CDR3 in DNA: TGTGCCAGCAGCTTTTCGACGTCCGGGGAAGCCCTCCACTTT. This gives the protein CASSFSTSGEALHF.

This chain links TRBV18 with TRBJ1-1; maybe TRBD1 (5 bases). CDR1 KGHSH and CDR2 LQKENI come from the germline V gene. V dropped 2 bases and J dropped 6 bases, with 10 bases sitting between them. The CDR3 totals 13 residues. The CDR3 here is CASSPRGDAEAFF. CDR3 in DNA: TGTGCCAGCTCACCAAGAGGGGACGCTGAAGCTTTCTTT.

This chain links TRBV18 with TRBJ2-3; the D call may be TRBD1 or TRBD2 (5 bases each). Germline V gives CDR1 KGHSH, CDR2 LQKENI. The CDR3 extends over 16 amino acids. V dropped 3 bases and J dropped 0 bases, with 13 bases sitting between them. In DNA form, the CDR3 reads TGTGCCAGCTCACCGCAGGGACCGACAAGCACAGATACGCAGTATTTT. The encoded protein is CASSPQGPTSTDTQYF.

The rearrangement uses TRBV18 and TRBJ2-7; tentatively, D is TRBD2 (6 bases). CDR3 length: 12 residues. Germline assignment: CDR1 KGHSH and CDR2 LQKENI. V lost 0 bases, J lost 12 bases, and 12 bases lay in between. CDR3 bases: TGTGCCAGCTCACCACCGGAGGGGCCGGCGTACTTC. Its protein is CASSPPEGPAYF.

This chain links TRBV3-1 with TRBJ2-1; TRBD2 agrees at 11 bases. The CDR3 runs to 15 residues. Germline CDR1 reads LGHDT; CDR2 reads YNNKEL (reference sequence). Losses at the gene ends were 6 bases for V and 8 bases for J; bases not matched to a gene: 9. The CDR3 region is CASRASGRSPYEQFF. The CDR3 coding sequence is TGTGCCAGCAGGGCTAGCGGGAGGTCCCCCTATGAGCAGTTCTTC.

V is TRBV20-1 and J is TRBJ1-4; D gene ambiguous. Per germline, CDR1 DFQATT and CDR2 SNEGSKA (reference sequence). The CDR3 loop spans 14 amino acids. V was cut by 0 bases and J by 8 bases, with 13 bases left in between. The CDR3 sequence: CSARDPADSEKLFF. CDR3 nucleotides: TGCAGTGCTAGAGATCCGGCAGACTCCGAAAAACTGTTTTTT.

The chain recombines TRBV28 with TRBJ1-6, with a weak D call TRBD1 (6 bases). The ends were cut back, 2 bases at V and 14 bases at J, with 10 bases in the middle. Germline CDR1 MDHEN, CDR2 SYDVKM. The CDR3 spans 12 residues. The CDR3 region is CASSLQGLALHF. CDR3 DNA sequence: TGTGCCAGCAGTTTACAGGGGCTGGCCCTCCACTTT.